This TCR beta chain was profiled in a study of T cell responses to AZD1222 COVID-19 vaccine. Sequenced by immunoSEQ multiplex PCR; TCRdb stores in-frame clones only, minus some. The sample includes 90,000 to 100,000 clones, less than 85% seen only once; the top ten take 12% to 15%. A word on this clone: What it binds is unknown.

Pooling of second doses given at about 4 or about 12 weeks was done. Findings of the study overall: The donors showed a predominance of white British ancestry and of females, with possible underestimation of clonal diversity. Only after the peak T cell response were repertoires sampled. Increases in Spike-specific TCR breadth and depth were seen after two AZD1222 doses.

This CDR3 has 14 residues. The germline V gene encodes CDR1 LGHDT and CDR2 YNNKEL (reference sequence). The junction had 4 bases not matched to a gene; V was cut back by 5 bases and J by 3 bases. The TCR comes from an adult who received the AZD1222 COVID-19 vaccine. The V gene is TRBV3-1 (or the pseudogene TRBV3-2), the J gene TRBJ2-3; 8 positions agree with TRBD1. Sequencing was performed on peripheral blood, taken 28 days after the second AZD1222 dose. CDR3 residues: CASSKRQGTDTQYF. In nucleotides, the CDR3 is TGTGCCAGCAGCAAACGACAGGGGACAGATACGCAGTATTTT.